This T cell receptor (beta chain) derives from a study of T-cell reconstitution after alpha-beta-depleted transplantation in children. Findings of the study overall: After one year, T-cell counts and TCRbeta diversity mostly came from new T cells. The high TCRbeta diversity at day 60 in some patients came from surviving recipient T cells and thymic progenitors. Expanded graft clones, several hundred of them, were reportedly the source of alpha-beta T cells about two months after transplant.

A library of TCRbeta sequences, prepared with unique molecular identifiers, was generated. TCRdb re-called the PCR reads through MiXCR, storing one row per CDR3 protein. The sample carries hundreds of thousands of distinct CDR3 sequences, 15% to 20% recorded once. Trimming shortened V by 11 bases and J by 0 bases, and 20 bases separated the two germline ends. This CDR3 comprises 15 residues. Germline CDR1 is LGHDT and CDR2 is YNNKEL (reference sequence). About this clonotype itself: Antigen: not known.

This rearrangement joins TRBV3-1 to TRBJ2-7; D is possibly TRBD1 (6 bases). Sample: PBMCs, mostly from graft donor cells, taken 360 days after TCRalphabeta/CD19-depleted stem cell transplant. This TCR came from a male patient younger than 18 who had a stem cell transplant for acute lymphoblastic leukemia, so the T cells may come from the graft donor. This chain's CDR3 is CACCQEGQPSYEQYF. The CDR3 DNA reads TGTGCCTGCTGCCAAGAAGGACAGCCCTCCTACGAGCAGTACTTC.